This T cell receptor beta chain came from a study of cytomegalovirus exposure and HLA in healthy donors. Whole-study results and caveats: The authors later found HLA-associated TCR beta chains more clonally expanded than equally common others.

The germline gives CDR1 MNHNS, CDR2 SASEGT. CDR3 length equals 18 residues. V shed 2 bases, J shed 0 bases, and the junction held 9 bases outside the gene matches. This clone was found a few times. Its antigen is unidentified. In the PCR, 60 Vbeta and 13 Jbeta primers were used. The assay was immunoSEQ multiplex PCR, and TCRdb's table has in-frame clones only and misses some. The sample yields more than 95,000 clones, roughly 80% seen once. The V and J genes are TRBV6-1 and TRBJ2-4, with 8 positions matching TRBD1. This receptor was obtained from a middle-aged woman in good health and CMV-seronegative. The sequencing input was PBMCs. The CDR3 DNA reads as TGTGCCAGCAGTGAAAGGACAGGGCGTGGGCTAGCCAAAAACATTCAGTACTTC. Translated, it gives CASSERTGRGLAKNIQYF.